The 15 T cell receptor beta chains below all came from one sample that was sequenced in a study of blood T cell repertoires in COVID-19. Produced via immunoSEQ multiplex PCR; TCRdb's table is partial and in-frame only. The sample consists of around 380,000 clones, more than 65% of them appearing once. Sequencing used peripheral blood. The receptors come from a human donor with acute or convalescent COVID-19. The donor label of this sample is uncertain.

The sample holds one count of this clone. The rearrangement uses TRBV6-6 and TRBJ2-4; D not certain. The CDR3 runs to 13 residues. The ends were cut back, 8 bases at V and 4 bases at J, with 12 bases in the middle. The germline CDR1 and CDR2 sequences are MNHNY and SVGAGI (reference sequence). CDR3 region: CASESPGKNIQYF. For the CDR3, the DNA is TGTGCCAGCGAGTCGCCAGGAAAAAACATTCAGTACTTC.

The chain carries TRBV10-3 and TRBJ1-2, with D unresolved. The length of the CDR3 is 16 residues. Germline-derived CDR1 and CDR2 are ENHRY and SYGVKD. V lost 0 bases to trimming and J lost 8 bases, with 19 bases between them. CDR3 residues: CAISESLATLSSGYTF. The DNA for the CDR3 is TGTGCCATCAGTGAGTCTTTGGCGACACTTTCGTCCGGCTACACCTTC.

CDR3 coding DNA: TGTGCCACCAAAGGTAAAAGCGGACTATCCGATACGCAGTATTTT. Its protein product is CATKGKSGLSDTQYF. This chain connects TRBV24-1 to TRBJ2-3, with a tentative D call TRBD2 (6 bases). The V gene lost 8 bases and the J gene lost 6 bases, with 20 bases spanning the gap. Per the germline V gene, CDR1 is KGHDR and CDR2 is SFDVKD. The CDR3 runs to 15 residues.

Of note for this clone: Other nucleotide sequences from this sample produce the same CDR3. This rearrangement joins TRBV28 to TRBJ1-2; 8 positions agree with TRBD1. This CDR3 spans 12 amino acids. Trimming cost V 5 bases and J 8 bases; bases outside gene matches: 4. Germline loops: CDR1 MDHEN, CDR2 SYDVKM. In DNA form, the CDR3 reads TGTGCCAGCAGTAGGACAGGGCTGGGCTACACCTTC. This codes for CASSRTGLGYTF.

The J gene is TRBJ2-1, the V gene TRBV7-9; D unresolved. The germline V gene encodes CDR1 SEHNR and CDR2 FQNEAQ (reference sequence). The CDR3 runs to 12 residues. V lost 0 bases and J 9 bases, leaving 6 bases between the germline ends. CDR3 DNA sequence: TGTGCCAGCAGCTTAGCGCTAGGTGAGCAGTTCTTC. This translates into CASSLALGEQFF.

The chain employs TRBV3-1 (or the pseudogene TRBV3-2) and TRBJ2-2, with 9 bases matching TRBD1. The junction had 3 bases not matched to a gene; V was cut back by 1 base and J by 3 bases. This CDR3 contains 16 residues. Germline CDR1 LGHDT, CDR2 YNNKEL (reference sequence). In nucleotides, the CDR3 is TGTGCCAGCAGCCAAGGGACAGGGGCGGACACCGGGGAGCTGTTTTTT. This gives the protein CASSQGTGADTGELFF.

The chain joins TRBV11-2 to TRBJ1-4; 7 nucleotides agree with TRBD1. This CDR3 has 15 amino acids. Germline V gene lookup returns CDR1 SGHAT and CDR2 FQNNGV. V shed 5 bases, J shed 8 bases, and the junction held 11 bases outside the gene matches. The DNA of the CDR3 is TGTGCCAGCAGCCGCCGACAGGGCTTGAAAGAAAAACTGTTTTTT. Its translation is CASSRRQGLKEKLFF.

The gene calls are TRBV6-5 and TRBJ1-1; weak D call: TRBD1 (6 bases). V was shortened by 8 bases and J by 8 bases, with 18 bases between the two germline ends. Germline CDR1 MNHEY, CDR2 SVGAGI. The CDR3 length is 13 residues. CDR3 sequence (DNA): TGTGCCAGCGGAGCCCGGGGGGCCTCCGAAGCTTTCTTT. Translation gives CASGARGASEAFF.

The J gene is TRBJ1-5, the V gene TRBV27, with D uncertain. V was shortened by 6 bases and J by 2 bases, with 8 bases between the two germline ends. The CDR3 consists of 13 residues. Germline CDR1 is MNHEY and CDR2 is SMNVEV (reference sequence). Here the CDR3 reads CASSGGRNQPQHF. The CDR3 bases are TGTGCCAGCAGCGGTGGTCGCAATCAGCCCCAGCATTTT.

The CDR3 loop reads CASSLSSLEGNQPQHF. In nucleotides, the CDR3 is TGTGCCAGCTCACTCTCGTCCCTGGAGGGGAACCAGCCCCAGCATTTT. This sequence joins TRBV18 and TRBJ1-5, with a tentative D call TRBD1 (5 bases). The CDR3 is 16 amino acids. Germline V lookup: CDR1 KGHSH, CDR2 LQKENI. Trimming removed 4 bases at V and 7 bases at J, with 20 bases between. Filled out from reference TRBV18 and TRBJ1-5, the complete variable domain reads NAGVMQNPRHLVRRRGQEARLRCSPMKGHSHVYWYRQLPEEGLKFMVYLQKENIIDESGMPKERFSAEFPKEGPSILRIQQVVRGDSAAYFCASSLSSLEGNQPQHFGDGTRLSIL.

This clone has just a few counts. The J gene is TRBJ1-1, the V gene TRBV2; 9 positions agree with TRBD1. The V gene end was trimmed by 4 bases and the J gene end by 11 bases; junction bases not matched to a gene: 8. The CDR3 extends over 13 amino acids. CDR1 and CDR2 (germline): SNHLY, FYNNEI. The CDR3 loop reads CASSVSRDREAFF. DNA of the CDR3: TGTGCCAGCAGTGTTTCCCGGGACAGGGAGGCTTTCTTT. The variable domain in full, completed from reference TRBV2 and TRBJ1-1, reads EPEVTQTPSHQVTQMGQEVILRCVPISNHLYFYWYRQILGQKVEFLVSFYNNEISEKSEIFDDQFSVERPDGSNFTLKIRSTKLEDSAMYFCASSVSRDREAFFGQGTRLTVV.

The chain has TRBV13 and TRBJ2-1; TRBD1 might be the D (6 bases). Trimming removed 7 bases at V and 0 bases at J, with 7 bases between. In germline, CDR1 is PRHDT, CDR2 FYEKMQ (reference sequence). The CDR3 has 13 residues. The CDR3 here is CASKGVSYNEQFF. The CDR3 DNA reads TGTGCCAGCAAGGGGGTCTCCTACAATGAGCAGTTCTTC.

The rearrangement links TRBV4-1 to TRBJ2-3; 12 bases align to TRBD2. The CDR3 is made up of 14 amino acids. The ends lost 4 bases at V and 6 bases at J; junction bases unmatched: 2. CDR1 and CDR2 (germline): MGHRA, YSYEKL. The CDR3 coding sequence is TGCGCCAGCAGCCGAACTAGCGGGGGGGATACGCAGTATTTT. It yields the protein CASSRTSGGDTQYF.

The genes are TRBV27 and TRBJ1-6; unclear D gene. Germline V gives CDR1 MNHEY, CDR2 SMNVEV (reference sequence). The V and J ends lost 6 bases and 2 bases respectively, with 14 bases between them. The CDR3 loop spans 16 amino acids. The CDR3 spells CASRLRGTAYNSPLHF. The CDR3 nucleotides read TGTGCCAGCAGACTGCGGGGTACAGCCTATAATTCACCCCTCCACTTT.

About this clone: Additional DNA sequences in this sample encode the identical CDR3. This chain joins TRBV29-1 and TRBJ1-4; 7 bases match TRBD1. V trimming: 6 bases; J trimming: 7 bases; junction bases outside the gene matches: 2. The CDR3 has 11 amino acids. Germline V gene sequence: CDR1 SQVTM, CDR2 ANQGSEA. CDR3 nucleotides: TGCAGCGTGAGACAGGGTGAAAAACTGTTTTTT. It encodes CSVRQGEKLFF.